The 27 T cell receptor beta chains in this list originate from one sample, sequenced in a study of blood T cells in healthy people across ages. Combining a sample-barcoded 5' primer with a J-beta primer mix, a second PCR ran for roughly 6 to 12 cycles. TCRdb reanalysed the 5' RACE reads using MiXCR and keeps one entry per CDR3 protein. The sample records about 1.1 million distinct CDR3 sequences, roughly two fifths being singletons. Sequenced input: blood. Receptor source: a man in his late teens or twenties in good health.

J is TRBJ1-4 and V is TRBV12-3 or TRBV12-4; D is uncertain. Trimming removed 5 bases from V and 8 bases from J, with 18 bases in between. This CDR3 is 15 amino acids long. Here the CDR3 DNA reads TGTGCCAGCAGTCCCAGTGGGTCCTGGGGAGAAAAACTGTTTTTT. Translating gives CASSPSGSWGEKLFF.

The J gene is TRBJ2-1, the V gene TRBV20-1; 10 nucleotides align to TRBD2. The V gene's germline CDR1 is DFQATT and CDR2 SNEGSKA (reference sequence). Trimming at V came to 3 bases and at J to 0 bases, leaving 11 bases not matched to a gene. The CDR3 is 18 amino acids. The CDR3 loop reads CSARSKRGGESSYNEQFF. CDR3 DNA sequence: TGCAGTGCTAGGTCTAAGCGGGGGGGTGAGAGCTCCTACAATGAGCAGTTCTTC.

This rearrangement joins TRBV14 to TRBJ2-6; no clear D. Germline V gives CDR1 SGHDN, CDR2 FVKESK. V was shortened by 4 bases and J by 0 bases, with 10 bases between the two germline ends. The CDR3 contains 16 residues. CDR3 coding DNA: TGTGCCAGCAGCCCGGGTCTGAGCTCTGGGGCCAACGTCCTGACTTTC. Translation: CASSPGLSSGANVLTF.

In its sample, this clonotype was seen a few times. The chain employs TRBV5-1 and TRBJ2-5; D unresolved. The CDR3 is 15 amino acids. CDR1 and CDR2 (germline): SGHRS, YFSETQ. Trimming shortened V by 1 base and J by 0 bases, and 10 bases separated the two germline ends. The CDR3 DNA reads as TGCGCCAGCAGCTTGCTTGTGGGGTACCAAGAGACCCAGTACTTC. Translation: CASSLLVGYQETQYF.

This clonotype appeared many times. The rearrangement links TRBV29-1 to TRBJ1-2; no firm D call. V lost 6 bases and J lost 4, with 9 bases in between. Germline V gives CDR1 SQVTM, CDR2 ANQGSEA. This CDR3 comprises 11 residues. The CDR3 sequence is CSVDNSYGYTF. CDR3 nucleotides: TGCAGCGTCGACAACTCCTATGGCTACACCTTC.

The chain has TRBV27 and TRBJ1-4; D is possibly TRBD1 (5 bases). Trimming took 5 bases from V and 11 from J, leaving 9 bases between them. The CDR3 spans 11 residues. Per the germline V gene, CDR1 is MNHEY and CDR2 is SMNVEV (reference sequence). In nucleotides, the CDR3 is TGTGCCAGCAGTCCAGGGAGGAAACTGTTTTTT. This codes for CASSPGRKLFF.

CDR3 in amino acids: CASSSKTSGQGINEQFF. The CDR3 DNA reads as TGCGCCAGCAGCTCGAAAACCTCGGGACAGGGAATCAATGAGCAGTTCTTC. The genes are TRBV5-1 and TRBJ2-1; 9 positions agree with TRBD1. Germline assignment: CDR1 SGHRS and CDR2 YFSETQ. The J segment lost 6 bases and the V segment lost 3 bases, leaving 13 bases of the junction unmatched. The length of the CDR3 is 17 residues.

J is TRBJ1-2 and V is TRBV20-1, with a possible D match to TRBD1 (6 bases). The V and J ends lost 0 bases and 0 bases respectively, with 17 bases between them. CDR1 and CDR2 (germline): DFQATT, SNEGSKA (reference sequence). The CDR3 length is 17 residues. The CDR3 loop reads CSARDIGSTGTNYGYTF. The CDR3 DNA reads TGCAGTGCTAGAGATATAGGTTCGACAGGCACTAACTATGGCTACACCTTC.

This chain joins TRBV2 and TRBJ2-3; D gene unclear. V gave up 2 bases and J gave up 4 bases, with 7 bases separating them. The CDR3 extends over 13 amino acids. The germline V gene has CDR1 SNHLY and CDR2 FYNNEI. CDR3 in DNA: TGTGCCAGCAGTGAATCCCGAGCAGATACGCAGTATTTT. Its protein is CASSESRADTQYF.

The chain joins TRBV20-1 to TRBJ2-7, with TRBD1 identical over 9 bases. The trim removed 5 bases at V and 0 bases at J, leaving 8 bases unmatched. CDR3 size: 15 residues. Germline CDR1 reads DFQATT; CDR2 reads SNEGSKA (reference sequence). The CDR3 bases are TGCAGTGCTTTTTCGGACAGGGGAACCTCCTACGAGCAGTACTTC. It yields the protein CSAFSDRGTSYEQYF.

Concerning this clonotype itself: A junction end diverges from the germline sequence, so it may reflect a read error. This rearrangement joins TRBV5-1 to TRBJ2-5; the D is unclear. The germline V gene has CDR1 SGHRS and CDR2 YFSETQ. The CDR3 totals 14 residues. This CDR3 reads CASSRLDLQEAQYF. The CDR3 nucleotides are TGCGCCAGCAGCCGACTCGACCTACAAGAGGCCCAGTACTTC.

A few counts support this clonotype. The CDR3 region has the DNA TGTGCCAGCAGCGACCACAGGGGTATGAACACTGAAGCTTTCTTT. This sequence encodes CASSDHRGMNTEAFF. The rearrangement uses TRBV14 and TRBJ1-1; 7 bases are shared with TRBD1. This CDR3 is built from 15 residues. Trimming took 5 bases from V and 0 from J; bases not matched to a gene: 6. Germline CDR1 and CDR2: SGHDN and FVKESK.

The CDR3 bases are TGCGCCAGCAGCCTTGTACCGGGGGGAGACACTGAAGCTTTCTTT. It encodes CASSLVPGGDTEAFF. The V call is TRBV5-1, the J call TRBJ1-1, with a weak D call TRBD1 (5 bases). Trimming left V 4 bases short and J 3 bases short, with 16 bases between. This CDR3 is 15 amino acids long. Germline V gives CDR1 SGHRS, CDR2 YFSETQ.

This clonotype was seen more than once but under ten times. The chain couples TRBV20-1 to TRBJ2-3, with a possible D match to TRBD2 (6 bases). This CDR3 is built from 15 residues. The V gene lost 5 bases and the J gene lost 0 bases, with 15 bases spanning the gap. Germline CDR1 and CDR2: DFQATT and SNEGSKA (reference sequence). Here the CDR3 reads CSAANSGGSTDTQYF. The CDR3 coding sequence is TGCAGTGCTGCAAATAGCGGAGGAAGCACAGATACGCAGTATTTT.

The chain couples TRBV14 to TRBJ2-3; D unresolved. The V gene lost 2 bases and the J gene lost 0 bases, with 12 bases spanning the gap. Germline CDR1 is SGHDN and CDR2 is FVKESK. CDR3 length equals 16 residues. DNA for the CDR3: TGTGCCAGCAGCCAACTTGGGCCTCTTAGCACAGATACGCAGTATTTT. Translation gives CASSQLGPLSTDTQYF.

This clonotype has a handful of counts. The rearrangement joins TRBV29-1 to TRBJ2-7; 7 bases match TRBD1. J gave up 3 bases and V 4 bases, and 9 bases lay outside the gene matches. Germline V gene sequence: CDR1 SQVTM, CDR2 ANQGSEA. This CDR3 region has 14 residues. The CDR3 bases are TGCAGCGTTGCGAGGGGGCAAGGACTCTACGAGCAGTACTTC. Amino acids: CSVARGQGLYEQYF.

The chain has TRBV10-3 and TRBJ2-3; 8 bases line up with TRBD2. The J segment lost 5 bases and the V segment lost 6 bases, leaving 7 bases of the junction unmatched. The CDR3 extends over 14 amino acids. Germline assignment: CDR1 ENHRY and CDR2 SYGVKD. This CDR3 reads CAIRSGGRGDTQYF. The CDR3 DNA sequence: TGTGCCATCAGGAGCGGGGGAAGAGGAGATACGCAGTATTTT.

This clonotype was counted a few times. The V and J genes are TRBV5-6 and TRBJ2-4; D unclear. The CDR3 covers 14 residues. V dropped 0 bases and J dropped 0 bases, with 4 bases sitting between them. Looked up from germline, CDR1 is SGHDT and CDR2 is YYEEEE. CDR3 sequence (DNA): TGTGCCAGCAGCTTGGTGCTAGCCAAAAACATTCAGTACTTC. Protein sequence: CASSLVLAKNIQYF.

In regard to this clonotype: The junction and the germline gene differ at one end; a read error may be behind it. The chain couples TRBV7-9 to TRBJ1-2; D may be TRBD1 (5 bases). This CDR3 region has 15 residues. Germline V gene data show CDR1 as SEHNR and CDR2 as FQNEAQ (reference sequence). DNA for the CDR3: TGTCCCAGCAGCCGAATCTCTAAGTCAGGGAATGGCTACACCTTC. Amino acid sequence: CPSSRISKSGNGYTF.

The table lists this clonotype with a few counts. The chain recombines TRBV5-1 with TRBJ1-1; D is possibly TRBD1 (5 bases). This CDR3 has 15 residues. V lost 4 bases and J lost 1, with 14 bases in between. Germline CDR1 reads SGHRS; CDR2 reads YFSETQ. CDR3 sequence: CASSAEGPQNTEAFF. The CDR3 bases are TGCGCCAGCAGCGCCGAGGGGCCCCAGAACACTGAAGCTTTCTTT.

This CDR3 reads CASSTPDFTQETQYF. CDR3 coding DNA: TGTGCCAGCAGTACACCGGACTTTACTCAAGAGACCCAGTACTTC. This chain links TRBV28 with TRBJ2-5; the D gene is possibly TRBD2 (5 bases). V lost 5 bases and J lost 2, with 15 bases in between. The length of the CDR3 is 15 residues. Germline CDR1 reads MDHEN; CDR2 reads SYDVKM.

J is TRBJ2-1 and V is TRBV4-2; D uncertain. This CDR3 is 14 amino acids long. V dropped 1 base and J dropped 3 bases, with 7 bases sitting between them. CDR1 and CDR2 from the germline V gene are LGHNA and YNFKEQ. The CDR3 protein is CASSQGVGYNEQFF. The DNA of the CDR3 is TGTGCCAGCAGCCAAGGTGTGGGCTACAATGAGCAGTTCTTC.

The chain links TRBV7-9 to TRBJ1-6, with TRBD1 matching over 7 bases. With 4 bases clipped from V and 4 bases from J, the junction kept 4 bases outside the gene matches. The germline V gene encodes CDR1 SEHNR and CDR2 FQNEAQ (reference sequence). The CDR3 has 15 residues. The CDR3 nucleotides are TGTGCCAGCAGCTCCTCGGGACAGTATAATTCACCCCTCCACTTT. It specifies CASSSSGQYNSPLHF.

This rearrangement joins TRBV12-3 or TRBV12-4 to TRBJ1-2; 9 nucleotides agree with TRBD1. J was trimmed by 6 bases and V by 5 bases; bases with no gene match: 10. The CDR3 extends over 15 amino acids. Here the CDR3 reads CASSADRGINDGYTF. The CDR3, as DNA: TGTGCCAGCAGTGCGGACAGGGGAATCAACGATGGCTACACCTTC.

V usage is TRBV12-3 or TRBV12-4 and J usage is TRBJ2-7, with 16 bases fitting TRBD2. This CDR3 has 18 amino acids. Losses at the gene ends were 5 bases for V and 7 bases for J; bases not matched to a gene: 14. CDR3 residues: CASSTGTSGGVIYNEQYF. The CDR3 DNA reads as TGTGCCAGCAGTACCGGGACTAGCGGGGGGGTAATCTACAATGAGCAGTACTTC.

The rearrangement links TRBV5-1 to TRBJ2-5, with D uncertain. V lost 6 bases and J lost 11, with 17 bases in between. Germline V gene sequence: CDR1 SGHRS, CDR2 YFSETQ. This CDR3 contains 12 residues. DNA of the CDR3: TGCGCCAGCAAGGAAGACGGCAATGAGCAGTACTTC. Translated, it gives CASKEDGNEQYF.

The V gene is TRBV29-1, the J gene TRBJ2-3; 8 bases agree with TRBD1. V was clipped by 4 bases and J by 2 bases; unmatched bases: 8. The CDR3 consists of 15 residues. Germline lookup yields CDR1 SQVTM and CDR2 ANQGSEA. CDR3 in DNA: TGCAGCGTTGCGAATTCGGGACAGGACACAGATACGCAGTATTTT. Translation gives CSVANSGQDTDTQYF.